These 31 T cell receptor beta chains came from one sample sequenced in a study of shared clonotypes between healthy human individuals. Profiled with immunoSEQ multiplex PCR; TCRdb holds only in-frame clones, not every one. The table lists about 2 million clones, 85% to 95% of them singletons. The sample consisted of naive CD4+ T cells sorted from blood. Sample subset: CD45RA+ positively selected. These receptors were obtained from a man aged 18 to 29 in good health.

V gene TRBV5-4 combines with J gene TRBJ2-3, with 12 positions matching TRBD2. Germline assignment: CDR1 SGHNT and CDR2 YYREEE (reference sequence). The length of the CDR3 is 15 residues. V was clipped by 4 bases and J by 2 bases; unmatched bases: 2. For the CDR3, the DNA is TGTGCCAGCAGCGGACTAGCGGGGTCCACAGATACGCAGTATTTT. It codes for CASSGLAGSTDTQYF.

DNA of the CDR3: TGTGCCAGCAGCCTATACAGGGGCCCCTCGAGCTCTGGAAACACCATATATTTT. Translating it yields CASSLYRGPSSSGNTIYF. V usage is TRBV11-2 and J usage is TRBJ1-3, with 7 bases matching TRBD1. V trimming: 5 bases; J trimming: 0 bases; junction bases outside the gene matches: 13. The CDR3 sequence is 18 residues long. CDR1 and CDR2 from the germline V gene are SGHAT and FQNNGV.

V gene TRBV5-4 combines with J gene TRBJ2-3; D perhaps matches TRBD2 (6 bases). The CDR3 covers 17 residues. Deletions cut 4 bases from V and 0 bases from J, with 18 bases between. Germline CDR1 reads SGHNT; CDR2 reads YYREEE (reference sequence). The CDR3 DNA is TGTGCCAGCAGCAAAGAGACTAGTTCTATTAGCACAGATACGCAGTATTTT. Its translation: CASSKETSSISTDTQYF.

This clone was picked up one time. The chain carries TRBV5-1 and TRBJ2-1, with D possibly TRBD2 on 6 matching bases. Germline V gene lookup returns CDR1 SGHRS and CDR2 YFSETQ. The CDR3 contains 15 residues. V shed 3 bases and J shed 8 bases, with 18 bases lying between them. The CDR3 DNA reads TGCGCCAGCAGCTCGAAACTAACGGGAGAGCATGAGCAGTTCTTC. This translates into CASSSKLTGEHEQFF.

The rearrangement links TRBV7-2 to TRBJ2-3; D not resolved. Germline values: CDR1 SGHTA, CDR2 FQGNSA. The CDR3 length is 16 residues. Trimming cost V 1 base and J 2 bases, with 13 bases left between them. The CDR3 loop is CASSLELNLPTDTQYF. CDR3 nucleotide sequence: TGTGCCAGCAGCTTAGAACTGAACCTCCCCACAGATACGCAGTATTTT.

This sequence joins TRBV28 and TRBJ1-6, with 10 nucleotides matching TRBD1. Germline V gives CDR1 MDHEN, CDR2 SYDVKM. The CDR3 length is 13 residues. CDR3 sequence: CTTGGRYNSPLHF. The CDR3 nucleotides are TGTACGACAGGGGGCCGCTATAATTCACCCCTCCACTTT.

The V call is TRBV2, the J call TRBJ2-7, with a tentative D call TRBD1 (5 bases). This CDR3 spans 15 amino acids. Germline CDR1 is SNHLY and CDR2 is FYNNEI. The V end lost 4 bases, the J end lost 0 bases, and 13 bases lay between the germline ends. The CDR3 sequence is CASSVRGQSSYEQYF. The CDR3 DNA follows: TGTGCCAGCAGTGTAAGGGGTCAGAGCTCCTACGAGCAGTACTTC.

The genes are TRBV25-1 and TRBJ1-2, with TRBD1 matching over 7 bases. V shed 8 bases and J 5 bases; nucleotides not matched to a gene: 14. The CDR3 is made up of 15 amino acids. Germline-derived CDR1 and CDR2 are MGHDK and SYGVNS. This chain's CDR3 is CASLSDTGDFYGYTF. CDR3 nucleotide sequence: TGTGCCAGCCTATCAGACACAGGGGACTTTTATGGCTACACCTTC.

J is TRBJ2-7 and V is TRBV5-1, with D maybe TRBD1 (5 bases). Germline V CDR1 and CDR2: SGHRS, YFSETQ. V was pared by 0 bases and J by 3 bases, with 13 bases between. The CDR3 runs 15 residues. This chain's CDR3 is CASSLAQSQGYEQYF. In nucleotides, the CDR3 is TGCGCCAGCAGCTTGGCCCAAAGCCAGGGCTACGAGCAGTACTTC.

The chain's CDR3 is CASSPRWVAGGQNIQYF. The CDR3, as DNA: TGCGCCAGCAGCCCGCGCTGGGTAGCGGGCGGCCAAAACATTCAGTACTTC. The rearrangement joins TRBV5-1 to TRBJ2-4, with TRBD2 identical over 7 bases. CDR1 and CDR2 from the germline V gene are SGHRS and YFSETQ. The CDR3 runs to 17 residues. V trimming: 4 bases; J trimming: 5 bases; junction bases outside the gene matches: 15.

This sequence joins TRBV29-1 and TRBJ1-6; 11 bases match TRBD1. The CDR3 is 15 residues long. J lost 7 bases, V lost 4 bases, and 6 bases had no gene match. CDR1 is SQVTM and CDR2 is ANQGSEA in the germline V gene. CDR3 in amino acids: CSVALGQGDNSPLHF. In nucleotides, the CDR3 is TGCAGCGTTGCCTTGGGACAGGGGGACAATTCACCCCTCCACTTT. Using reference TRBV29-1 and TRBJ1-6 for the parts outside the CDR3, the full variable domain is SAVISQKPSRDICQRGTSLTIQCQVDSQVTMMFWYRQQPGQSLTLIATANQGSEATYESGFVIDKFPISRPNLTFSTLTVSNMSPEDSSIYLCSVALGQGDNSPLHFGNGTRLTVT.

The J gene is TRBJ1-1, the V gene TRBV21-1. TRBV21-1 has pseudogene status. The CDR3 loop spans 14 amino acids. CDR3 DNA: TGTGCCAGCGGTCATGACCACATGAACACTGAAGCTTTCTTT. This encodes CASGHDHMNTEAFF.

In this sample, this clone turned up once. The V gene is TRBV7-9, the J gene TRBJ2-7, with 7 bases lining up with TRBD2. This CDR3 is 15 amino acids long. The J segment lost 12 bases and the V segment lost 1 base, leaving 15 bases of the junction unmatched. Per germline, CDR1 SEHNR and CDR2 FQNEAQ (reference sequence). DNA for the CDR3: TGTGCCAGCAGCTTAGTGGGGGACGGATTTAGCGGGCGGTACTTC. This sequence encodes CASSLVGDGFSGRYF.

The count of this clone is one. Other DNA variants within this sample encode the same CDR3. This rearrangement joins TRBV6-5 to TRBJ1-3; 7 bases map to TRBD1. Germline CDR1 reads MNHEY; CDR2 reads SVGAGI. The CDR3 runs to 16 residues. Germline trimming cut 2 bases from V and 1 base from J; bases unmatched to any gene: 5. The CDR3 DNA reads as TGTGCCAGCAGTTACGGGACAGCCATATCTGGAAACACCATATATTTT. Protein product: CASSYGTAISGNTIYF.

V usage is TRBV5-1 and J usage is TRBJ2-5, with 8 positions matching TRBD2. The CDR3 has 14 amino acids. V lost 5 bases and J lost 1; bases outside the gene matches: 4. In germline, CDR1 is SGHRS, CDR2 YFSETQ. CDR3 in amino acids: CASRDTSGQETQYF. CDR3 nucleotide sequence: TGCGCCAGCAGGGATACTAGCGGCCAAGAGACCCAGTACTTC.

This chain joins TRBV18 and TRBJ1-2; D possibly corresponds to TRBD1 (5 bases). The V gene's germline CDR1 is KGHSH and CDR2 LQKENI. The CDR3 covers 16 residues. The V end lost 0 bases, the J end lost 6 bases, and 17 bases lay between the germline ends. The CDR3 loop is CASSPPRLQVKDGYTF. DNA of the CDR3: TGTGCCAGCTCACCACCGCGGTTACAGGTCAAGGATGGCTACACCTTC.

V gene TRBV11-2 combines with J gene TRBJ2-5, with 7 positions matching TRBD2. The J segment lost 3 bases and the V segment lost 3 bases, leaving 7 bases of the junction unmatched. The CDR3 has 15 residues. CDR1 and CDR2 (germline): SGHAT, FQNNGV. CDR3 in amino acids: CASSFFSGLKETQYF. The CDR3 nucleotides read TGTGCCAGCAGCTTCTTTAGCGGGTTAAAAGAGACCCAGTACTTC. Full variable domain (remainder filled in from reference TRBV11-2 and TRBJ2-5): EAGVAQSPRYKIIEKRQSVAFWCNPISGHATLYWYQQILGQGPKLLIQFQNNGVVDDSQLPKDRFSAERLKGVDSTLKIQPAKLEDSAVYLCASSFFSGLKETQYFGPGTRLLVL.

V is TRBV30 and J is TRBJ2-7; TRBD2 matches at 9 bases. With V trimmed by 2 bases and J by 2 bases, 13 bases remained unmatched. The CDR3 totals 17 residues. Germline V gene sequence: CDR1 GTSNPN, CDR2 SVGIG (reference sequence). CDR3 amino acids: CAWSQAGGVKGPYEQYF. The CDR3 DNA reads TGTGCCTGGAGTCAAGCGGGAGGTGTAAAAGGGCCCTACGAGCAGTACTTC.

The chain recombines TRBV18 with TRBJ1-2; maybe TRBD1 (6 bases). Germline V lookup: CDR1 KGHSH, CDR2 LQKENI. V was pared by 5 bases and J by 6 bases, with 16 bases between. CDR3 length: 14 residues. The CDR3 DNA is TGTGCCAGCTCATCTACAGGGCCGGGAGATGGCTACACCTTC. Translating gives CASSSTGPGDGYTF.

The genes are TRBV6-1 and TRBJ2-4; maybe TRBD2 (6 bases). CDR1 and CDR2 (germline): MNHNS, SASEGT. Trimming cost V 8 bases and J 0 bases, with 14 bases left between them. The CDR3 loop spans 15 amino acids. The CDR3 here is CASSGELLAKNIQYF. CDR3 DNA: TGTGCCAGCTCGGGAGAGTTACTAGCCAAAAACATTCAGTACTTC.

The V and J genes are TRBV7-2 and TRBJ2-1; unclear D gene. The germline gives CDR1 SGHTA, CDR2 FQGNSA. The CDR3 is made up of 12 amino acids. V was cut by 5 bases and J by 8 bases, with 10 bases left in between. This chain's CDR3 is CASSPRGDEQFF. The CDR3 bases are TGTGCCAGCAGCCCTCGCGGTGATGAGCAGTTCTTC.

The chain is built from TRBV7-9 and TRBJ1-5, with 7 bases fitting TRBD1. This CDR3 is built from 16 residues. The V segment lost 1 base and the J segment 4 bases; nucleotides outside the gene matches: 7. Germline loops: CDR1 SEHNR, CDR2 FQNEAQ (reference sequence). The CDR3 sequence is CASSLGTGQFNQPQHF. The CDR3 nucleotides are TGTGCCAGCAGCTTAGGGACAGGACAGTTTAATCAGCCCCAGCATTTT.

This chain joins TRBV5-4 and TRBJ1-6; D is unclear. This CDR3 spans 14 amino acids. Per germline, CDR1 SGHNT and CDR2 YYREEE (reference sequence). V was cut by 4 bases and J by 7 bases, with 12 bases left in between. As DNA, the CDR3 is TGTGCCAGCAGCCCCGACGGAATAAATTCACCCCTCCACTTT. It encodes CASSPDGINSPLHF.

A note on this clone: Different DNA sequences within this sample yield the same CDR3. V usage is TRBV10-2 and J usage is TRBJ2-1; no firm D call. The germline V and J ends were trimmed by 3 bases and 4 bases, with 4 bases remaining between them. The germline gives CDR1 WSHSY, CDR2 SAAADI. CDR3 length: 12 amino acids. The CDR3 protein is CASSELYNEQFF. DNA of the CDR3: TGCGCCAGCAGTGAACTTTACAATGAGCAGTTCTTC.

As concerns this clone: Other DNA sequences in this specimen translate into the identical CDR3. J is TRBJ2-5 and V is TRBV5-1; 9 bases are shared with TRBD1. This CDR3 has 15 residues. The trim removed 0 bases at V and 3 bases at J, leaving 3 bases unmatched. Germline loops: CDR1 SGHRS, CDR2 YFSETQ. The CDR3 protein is CASSLEGTGKETQYF. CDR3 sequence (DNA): TGCGCCAGCAGCTTGGAGGGGACAGGGAAAGAGACCCAGTACTTC.

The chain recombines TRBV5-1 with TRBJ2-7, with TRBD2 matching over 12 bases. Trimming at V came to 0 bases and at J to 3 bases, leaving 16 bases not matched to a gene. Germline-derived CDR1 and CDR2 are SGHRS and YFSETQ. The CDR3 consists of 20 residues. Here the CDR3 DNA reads TGCGCCAGCAGCTTGGTTGCTAGCGGGGGGGCCTTTTCTAATCTCTACGAGCAGTACTTC. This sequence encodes CASSLVASGGAFSNLYEQYF.

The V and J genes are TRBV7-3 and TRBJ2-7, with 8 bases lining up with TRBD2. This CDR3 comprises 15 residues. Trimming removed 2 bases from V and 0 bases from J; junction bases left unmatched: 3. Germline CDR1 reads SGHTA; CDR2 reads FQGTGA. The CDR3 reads CASSLFSGDSYEQYF. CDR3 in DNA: TGTGCCAGCAGCTTATTTAGCGGGGACTCCTACGAGCAGTACTTC.

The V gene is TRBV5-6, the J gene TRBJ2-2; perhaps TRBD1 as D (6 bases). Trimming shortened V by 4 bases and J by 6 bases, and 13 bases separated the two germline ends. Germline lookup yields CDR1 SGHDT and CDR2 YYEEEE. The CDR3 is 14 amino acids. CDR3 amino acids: CASSPGVVAGELFF. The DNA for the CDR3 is TGTGCCAGCAGCCCAGGGGTCGTGGCCGGGGAGCTGTTTTTT.

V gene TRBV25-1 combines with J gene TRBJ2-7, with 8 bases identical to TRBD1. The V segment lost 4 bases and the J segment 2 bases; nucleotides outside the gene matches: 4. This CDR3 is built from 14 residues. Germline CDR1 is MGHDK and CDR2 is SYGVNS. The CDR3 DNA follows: TGTGCCAGCAGTGGTGGACAGGGAGCCTACGAGCAGTACTTC. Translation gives CASSGGQGAYEQYF.

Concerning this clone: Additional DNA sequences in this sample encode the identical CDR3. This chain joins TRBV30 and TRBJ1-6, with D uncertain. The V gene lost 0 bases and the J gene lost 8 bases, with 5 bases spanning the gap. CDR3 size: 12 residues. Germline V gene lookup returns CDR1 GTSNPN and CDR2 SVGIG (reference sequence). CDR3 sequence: CAWSVGDSPLHF. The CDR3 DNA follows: TGTGCCTGGAGTGTAGGTGATTCACCCCTCCACTTT.

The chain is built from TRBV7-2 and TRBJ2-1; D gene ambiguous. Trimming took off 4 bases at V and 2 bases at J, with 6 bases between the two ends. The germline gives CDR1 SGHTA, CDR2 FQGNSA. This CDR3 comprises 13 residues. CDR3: CASSSTTYNEQFF. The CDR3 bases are TGTGCCAGCAGCTCGACAACCTACAATGAGCAGTTCTTC.